This is a list of T cell receptor beta chains from one sample in a study of identical twins. TCRdb reprocessed the 5' RACE reads with MiXCR, giving one entry per CDR3 protein. The data contain roughly 260,000 distinct CDR3 sequences, 6% to 8.5% of them singletons. The same data also contributed to another study, on yellow fever vaccine responses in identical twins.

Sequencing input: CD8+ T cells sorted from blood. These receptor sequences come from a woman younger than 30 in good health. Both conserved end residues are part of each CDR3. Fields, in order: J gene, V gene, D gene, clone size, CDR3 length, CDR3 DNA, CDR3 protein. A D gene is named only where the DNA matches it firmly. Clone sizes are given selectively: once, few, many, or a class where the clone is expanded.

j_gene: TRBJ2-7
v_gene: TRBV10-3
d_gene: .
abundance: .
len: 15
CDR3nt: TGTGCCATCAGTGAAGAGACGGCTAGCTCCTACGAGCAGTACTTC
CDR3aa: CAISEETASSYEQYF

j_gene: TRBJ2-5
v_gene: TRBV27
d_gene: .
abundance: few
len: 13
CDR3nt: TGTGCCAGCGGCGGGCCCCCAGGAGGTACCCAGTACTTC
CDR3aa: CASGGPPGGTQYF

j_gene: TRBJ2-4
v_gene: TRBV3-1
d_gene: TRBD1
abundance: few
len: 14
CDR3nt: TGTGCCAGCAGCCGGGGACAGGGGGCTGACATTCAGTACTTC
CDR3aa: CASSRGQGADIQYF

j_gene: TRBJ1-2
v_gene: TRBV5-1
d_gene: .
abundance: .
len: 14
CDR3nt: TGCGCCAGCAGCTTGGACGGGGGCCCGCGAGGCTACACCTTC
CDR3aa: CASSLDGGPRGYTF

j_gene: TRBJ2-1
v_gene: TRBV9
d_gene: .
abundance: few
len: 13
CDR3nt: TGTGCCAGCAGCGGAGACTCCAACAATGAGCAGTTCTTC
CDR3aa: CASSGDSNNEQFF

j_gene: TRBJ2-7
v_gene: TRBV29-1
d_gene: TRBD2
abundance: many
len: 15
CDR3nt: TGCAGCGTTGAAGAGGGACGGAGCGGGAGGGACGAGCAGTACTTC
CDR3aa: CSVEEGRSGRDEQYF

j_gene: TRBJ2-3
v_gene: TRBV7-9
d_gene: .
abundance: many
len: 15
CDR3nt: TGTGCCAGCAGCTTAATCCCGCGGGGAGTCGATACGCAGTATTTT
CDR3aa: CASSLIPRGVDTQYF

j_gene: TRBJ2-1
v_gene: TRBV20-1
d_gene: TRBD2
abundance: few
len: 14
CDR3nt: TGCAGTGCATCTCTAGCGGCGCCCTACAATGAGCAGTTCTTC
CDR3aa: CSASLAAPYNEQFF

j_gene: TRBJ2-3
v_gene: TRBV4-1
d_gene: .
abundance: many
len: 15
CDR3nt: TGCGCCAGCAGCTTTCGGACGGAGAGCACAGATACGCAGTATTTT
CDR3aa: CASSFRTESTDTQYF

j_gene: TRBJ2-1
v_gene: TRBV12-3/TRBV12-4
d_gene: .
abundance: many
len: 14
CDR3nt: TGTGCCAGCAGGACACCGGGGCCCCACAATGAGCAGTTCTTC
CDR3aa: CASRTPGPHNEQFF

j_gene: TRBJ2-3
v_gene: TRBV2
d_gene: TRBD2
abundance: many
len: 16
CDR3nt: TGTGCCAGCTCAACCTGGCGGGAGGTAGTCACAGATACGCAGTATTTT
CDR3aa: CASSTWREVVTDTQYF

j_gene: TRBJ2-1
v_gene: TRBV27
d_gene: .
abundance: .
len: 13
CDR3nt: TGTGCCAGCAGTCTAAAGTCGTACAATGAGCAGTTCTTC
CDR3aa: CASSLKSYNEQFF

j_gene: TRBJ1-1
v_gene: TRBV6-1
d_gene: .
abundance: .
len: 16
CDR3nt: TGTGCCAGCAGTGGTTGGCTACGGGGTGAGAACACTGAAGCTTTCTTT
CDR3aa: CASSGWLRGENTEAFF

j_gene: TRBJ2-1
v_gene: TRBV24-1
d_gene: TRBD1
abundance: many
len: 17
CDR3nt: TGTGCCACCAGTGATTTGCCGGGACAGGGGTCCTACAATGAGCAGTTCTTC
CDR3aa: CATSDLPGQGSYNEQFF

j_gene: TRBJ2-3
v_gene: TRBV10-3
d_gene: TRBD2
abundance: many
len: 18
CDR3nt: TGTGCCATCAGTGAATCGTCTAGCGGGGGTGGAAGCACAGATACGCAGTATTTT
CDR3aa: CAISESSSGGGSTDTQYF

j_gene: TRBJ2-7
v_gene: TRBV4-1
d_gene: TRBD2
abundance: many
len: 16
CDR3nt: TGCGCCAGCAGCCAGAATAGCGGGACCACCGCCTACGAGCAGTACTTC
CDR3aa: CASSQNSGTTAYEQYF

j_gene: TRBJ1-1
v_gene: TRBV7-9
d_gene: .
abundance: .
len: 15
CDR3nt: TGTGCCAGCAGCTTCCCCCGGGCGCAGAACACTGAAGCTTTCTTT
CDR3aa: CASSFPRAQNTEAFF

j_gene: TRBJ2-3
v_gene: TRBV28
d_gene: TRBD1
abundance: .
len: 15
CDR3nt: TGTGCCAGCAGTTTAAGTCCAGGGGGCGATGATACGCAGTATTTT
CDR3aa: CASSLSPGGDDTQYF

j_gene: TRBJ2-7
v_gene: TRBV27
d_gene: TRBD2
abundance: few
len: 14
CDR3nt: TGTGCCAGCAGTTTTGGTAGCGGGACCTACGAGCAGTACTTC
CDR3aa: CASSFGSGTYEQYF

j_gene: TRBJ2-1
v_gene: TRBV12-3/TRBV12-4
d_gene: TRBD2
abundance: many
len: 14
CDR3nt: TGTGCCAGCAGTTTCGGGGGGGCTACGAATGAGCAGTTCTTC
CDR3aa: CASSFGGATNEQFF

j_gene: TRBJ1-6
v_gene: TRBV12-3/TRBV12-4
d_gene: .
abundance: many
len: 16
CDR3nt: TGTGCCAGCAGCCTAGAACGGCATACCTATAATTCACCCCTCCACTTT
CDR3aa: CASSLERHTYNSPLHF

j_gene: TRBJ2-1
v_gene: TRBV6-1
d_gene: .
abundance: few
len: 16
CDR3nt: TGTGCCAGCAGTCCCGAAGTGGTTCGTTCCTACAATGAGCAGTTCTTC
CDR3aa: CASSPEVVRSYNEQFF

j_gene: TRBJ2-1
v_gene: TRBV12-5
d_gene: TRBD1
abundance: .
len: 15
CDR3nt: TGTGCTAGTGGGTCTGGGACAGGGGTTTACAATGAGCAGTTCTTC
CDR3aa: CASGSGTGVYNEQFF

j_gene: TRBJ1-1
v_gene: TRBV7-8
d_gene: TRBD1
abundance: few
len: 15
CDR3nt: TGTGCCAGCAGCTTAGATTCAGGGGGCCTCATTGAAGCTTTCTTT
CDR3aa: CASSLDSGGLIEAFF

j_gene: TRBJ2-7
v_gene: TRBV7-9
d_gene: .
abundance: many
len: 14
CDR3nt: TGTGCCAGCAGCTTAGGGTGGCAGGGGAACGAGCAGTACTTC
CDR3aa: CASSLGWQGNEQYF

j_gene: TRBJ2-1
v_gene: TRBV7-9
d_gene: .
abundance: .
len: 14
CDR3nt: TGTGCCAGCAGCTTAGAAGGTGGGGGAAATGAGCAGTTCTTC
CDR3aa: CASSLEGGGNEQFF

j_gene: TRBJ2-7
v_gene: TRBV6-2/TRBV6-3
d_gene: TRBD1
abundance: many
len: 13
CDR3nt: TGTGCCAGCACCTCGACAGGGAACTACGAGCAGTACTTC
CDR3aa: CASTSTGNYEQYF

j_gene: TRBJ1-2
v_gene: TRBV5-5
d_gene: .
abundance: many
len: 15
CDR3nt: TGTGCCAGCAGCTCCATGCAGTACAGCAGCTATGGCTACACCTTC
CDR3aa: CASSSMQYSSYGYTF

j_gene: TRBJ1-1
v_gene: TRBV20-1
d_gene: .
abundance: few
len: 14
CDR3nt: TGCAGTGCAGGTCAGATCAGGGAAAACACTGAAGCTTTCTTT
CDR3aa: CSAGQIRENTEAFF

j_gene: TRBJ2-1
v_gene: TRBV1
d_gene: .
abundance: few
len: 16
CDR3nt: TGCACCAGCAGCCAAAGAGGGGCTAGAAGGGTCAATGAGCAGTTCTTC
CDR3aa: CTSSQRGARRVNEQFF

j_gene: TRBJ2-1
v_gene: TRBV2
d_gene: .
abundance: many
len: 16
CDR3nt: TGTGCCAGCAGAGGAAATGACCGGGACATAGACAATGAGCAGTTCTTC
CDR3aa: CASRGNDRDIDNEQFF

j_gene: TRBJ2-1
v_gene: TRBV7-3
d_gene: TRBD1
abundance: .
len: 13
CDR3nt: TGTGCCAGCAGCTTAACTGACAGGGCTCAGCAGTTCTTC
CDR3aa: CASSLTDRAQQFF

j_gene: TRBJ2-4
v_gene: TRBV11-3
d_gene: TRBD1
abundance: .
len: 18
CDR3nt: TGTGCCAGCAGCTCCGTCCCGGGACAGGGGTCGGGCAAAAACATTCAGTACTTC
CDR3aa: CASSSVPGQGSGKNIQYF

j_gene: TRBJ2-1
v_gene: TRBV7-8
d_gene: TRBD2
abundance: .
len: 17
CDR3nt: TGTGCCAGCAGCCCGGGACTAGCGGGGGGGCCTCGTAATGAGCAGTTCTTC
CDR3aa: CASSPGLAGGPRNEQFF

j_gene: TRBJ2-5
v_gene: TRBV6-1
d_gene: TRBD2
abundance: few
len: 16
CDR3nt: TGTGCCAGGCCCCGGGTTAGCGGGTCCTTTAGGGAGACCCAGTACTTC
CDR3aa: CARPRVSGSFRETQYF

j_gene: TRBJ2-3
v_gene: TRBV6-4
d_gene: .
abundance: many
len: 16
CDR3nt: TGTGCCAGCAGTGACACGATAGGAACCGGCACAGATACGCAGTATTTT
CDR3aa: CASSDTIGTGTDTQYF

j_gene: TRBJ2-3
v_gene: TRBV5-1
d_gene: .
abundance: many
len: 17
CDR3nt: TGCGCCAGCAGCAACCGGAGGGGGGTCGCTAGCACAGATACGCAGTATTTT
CDR3aa: CASSNRRGVASTDTQYF

j_gene: TRBJ2-4
v_gene: TRBV4-1
d_gene: TRBD2
abundance: many
len: 15
CDR3nt: TGCGCCAGCAGCCAAGATCGAGCGGGGAGAGACATTCAGTACTTC
CDR3aa: CASSQDRAGRDIQYF

j_gene: TRBJ2-5
v_gene: TRBV7-9
d_gene: .
abundance: few
len: 14
CDR3nt: TGTGCCAGCAGCTTCCTGGGCAGGGAAGAGACCCAGTACTTC
CDR3aa: CASSFLGREETQYF

j_gene: TRBJ2-6
v_gene: TRBV7-8
d_gene: .
abundance: few
len: 14
CDR3nt: TGTGCCAGCAGCTTAATCCCGGGGGCCAACGTCCTGACTTTC
CDR3aa: CASSLIPGANVLTF

j_gene: TRBJ2-1
v_gene: TRBV3-1
d_gene: .
abundance: few
len: 14
CDR3nt: TGTGCCAGCAGGAGTATCGATCCTAGTAGTGAGCAGTTCTTC
CDR3aa: CASRSIDPSSEQFF

j_gene: TRBJ2-1
v_gene: TRBV11-2
d_gene: .
abundance: .
len: 12
CDR3nt: TGTGCCAGCAGCTTAGTGGTGGCCGAGCAGTTCTTC
CDR3aa: CASSLVVAEQFF

j_gene: TRBJ2-7
v_gene: TRBV7-9
d_gene: TRBD1
abundance: few
len: 15
CDR3nt: TGTGCCAGCAGCCCCGGACAGGGGCAGGCCCTCGAGCAGTACTTC
CDR3aa: CASSPGQGQALEQYF

j_gene: TRBJ1-1
v_gene: TRBV27
d_gene: .
abundance: many
len: 15
CDR3nt: TGTGCCAGCAGTTTATCGGGAGGGGGTTGGACTGAAGCTTTCTTT
CDR3aa: CASSLSGGGWTEAFF

j_gene: TRBJ2-2
v_gene: TRBV10-3
d_gene: TRBD2
abundance: many
len: 15
CDR3nt: TGTGCCACGAAACTAGCGGGAGAAGGCACCGGGGAGCTGTTTTTT
CDR3aa: CATKLAGEGTGELFF

j_gene: TRBJ2-5
v_gene: TRBV14
d_gene: TRBD1
abundance: .
len: 16
CDR3nt: TGTGCCAGCAGCCAAGAGTGGACAGGGGACCAAGAGACCCAGTACTTC
CDR3aa: CASSQEWTGDQETQYF

j_gene: TRBJ1-2
v_gene: TRBV11-2
d_gene: .
abundance: few
len: 15
CDR3nt: TGTGCCAGCAGCTTATACTTAACAGCCGACTATGGCTACACCTTC
CDR3aa: CASSLYLTADYGYTF

j_gene: TRBJ1-1
v_gene: TRBV28
d_gene: .
abundance: .
len: 17
CDR3nt: TGTGCCAGCAGTTTATACCCGCAGACGAACATTTACACTGAAGCTTTCTTT
CDR3aa: CASSLYPQTNIYTEAFF

j_gene: TRBJ1-3
v_gene: TRBV24-1
d_gene: .
abundance: .
len: 15
CDR3nt: TGTGCCACCAGTGACCACGGCCCCACGGGTAACACCATATATTTT
CDR3aa: CATSDHGPTGNTIYF

j_gene: TRBJ2-1
v_gene: TRBV27
d_gene: .
abundance: many
len: 15
CDR3nt: TGTGCCAGCAGTTTATACACAGGGAACTACAATGAGCAGTTCTTC
CDR3aa: CASSLYTGNYNEQFF